A single sample gave rise to the 8 T cell receptor beta chains below, sequenced in a study of T cells in Graves' hyperthyroidism and ophthalmopathy. Using RNA transcripts as the source, TCR beta CDR3 regions were amplified. RT-PCR in the first round (using the HTBI primer set) targeted the TCR CDR3. TCRdb reanalysed the multiplex PCR reads using MiXCR and keeps one entry per CDR3 protein. Of approximately 330,000 distinct CDR3 sequences listed, around 20% are singletons. Sequences were obtained from blood. These receptors were obtained from a woman aged 45-60 years with Graves' hyperthyroidism.

This clonotype showed up many times. A read error may explain this, as a much larger clone is one base away. This chain connects TRBV11-2 to TRBJ2-7; D remains unclear. The CDR3 is 15 amino acids. The germline V gene encodes CDR1 SGHAT and CDR2 FQNNGV. The CDR3 nucleotides read TGTGCCAGCAGGCCTAAATGGGGAAGCTCCTACAAGCAGTACTTC. Amino acids: CASRPKWGSSYKQYF.

This clonotype showed up many times. This chain links TRBV12-3 or TRBV12-4 with TRBJ1-1, with 10 bases identical to TRBD1. J was trimmed by 10 bases and V by 3 bases; bases with no gene match: 8. This CDR3 is 14 amino acids long. DNA for the CDR3: TGTGCCAGCAGTTTGAGACAGGGGGCTCAGCGAGCTTTCTTT. This gives the protein CASSLRQGAQRAFF.

The rearrangement uses TRBV6-1 and TRBJ1-2, with 11 positions matching TRBD1. This CDR3 spans 14 amino acids. Germline V CDR1 and CDR2: MNHNS, SASEGT. Trimming at V came to 6 bases and at J to 4 bases, leaving 4 bases not matched to a gene. The CDR3 DNA follows: TGTGCCAGCAGGGGACAGGGGGGTAGCTATGGCTACACCTTC. Amino acids: CASRGQGGSYGYTF.

This clonotype was observed many times. The chain employs TRBV7-8 and TRBJ1-1, with a tentative D call TRBD1 (6 bases). This CDR3 is built from 14 residues. Trimming stripped 3 bases from V and 11 bases from J, with 19 bases between. Germline V CDR1 and CDR2: SGHVS, FQNEAQ. The CDR3 region is CASSFSSGTGTAFF. CDR3 coding DNA: TGTGCCAGCAGCTTCTCGTCCGGCACAGGGACTGCTTTCTTT.

In this sample, this clonotype turned up a few times. This rearrangement joins TRBV10-3 to TRBJ2-3, with D perhaps matching TRBD2 (6 bases). Germline values: CDR1 ENHRY, CDR2 SYGVKD. The CDR3 has 14 amino acids. Trimming took 7 bases from V and 2 from J, leaving 13 bases between them. CDR3 region: CAITPGGVTDTQYF. DNA for the CDR3: TGTGCCATCACCCCCGGGGGAGTCACAGATACGCAGTATTTT.

At least ten counts were recorded for this clonotype. This chain connects TRBV10-2 to TRBJ2-7; TRBD1 matches at 8 bases. The CDR3 has 17 amino acids. CDR1 is WSHSY and CDR2 is SAAADI in the germline V gene. The V segment lost 4 bases and the J segment 2 bases; nucleotides outside the gene matches: 13. CDR3 coding DNA: TGCGCCAGCAGTGGGAGGCAGGGGGCTTCGGAAGCCTACGAGCAGTACTTC. This encodes CASSGRQGASEAYEQYF.

The chain recombines TRBV9 with TRBJ1-2; 7 nucleotides agree with TRBD1. There are 16 residues in the CDR3. The germline V gene encodes CDR1 SGDLS and CDR2 YYNGEE. J gave up 5 bases and V 6 bases, and 16 bases lay outside the gene matches. The CDR3 loop is CASNRDSLPGPYGYTF. CDR3 nucleotides: TGTGCCAGCAACCGGGACAGTCTTCCGGGCCCTTATGGCTACACCTTC.

Ten or more counts support this clonotype. J is TRBJ1-5 and V is TRBV20-1; a weak D match, TRBD1 (5 bases). Looked up from germline, CDR1 is DFQATT and CDR2 is SNEGSKA (reference sequence). This CDR3 is 16 amino acids long. Trimming cost V 7 bases and J 2 bases, with 21 bases left between them. The CDR3, as DNA: TGCAGTGTTCTAAGGACGTCGGGGCTTGGCAATCAGCCCCAGCATTTT. It is translated as CSVLRTSGLGNQPQHF.